The rows below give T cell receptor beta chains drawn from one sample of a study of T cells after yellow fever vaccination. Via MiXCR, TCRdb re-called the 5' RACE reads, giving one row per CDR3 protein. This table holds some 300,000 distinct CDR3 sequences, 7% to 9% found once. The sequenced sample was PBMCs, obtained more than 35 days after the first yellow fever vaccination. Receptors were obtained from a man aged 18 to 29 who received the YFV17D yellow fever vaccine. The CDR3 runs from the conserved cysteine through the conserved F or W. Fields, in order: CDR3 protein, CDR3 DNA, D gene, V gene, CDR3 length, J gene, clone size. The D gene is left open where the match is weak. Size is stated for part of the rows, as once, few or many counts, or as a class when the clone is expanded.

CDR3 protein: CASQGLKGSREQYF
CDR3 DNA: TGTGCCAGCCAGGGACTAAAAGGCTCTAGGGAGCAGTACTTC
D gene: TRBD2
V gene: TRBV12-3/TRBV12-4
CDR3 length: 14
J gene: TRBJ2-7
clone size: few

CDR3 protein: CASSQTGTAVHEQFF
CDR3 DNA: TGTGCCAGCAGCCAAACCGGGACAGCAGTCCATGAGCAGTTCTTC
D gene: TRBD1
V gene: TRBV7-2
CDR3 length: 15
J gene: TRBJ2-1
clone size: .

CDR3 protein: CSAKRDGYGYTF
CDR3 DNA: TGCAGTGCTAAGAGGGACGGATATGGCTACACCTTC
D gene: .
V gene: TRBV20-1
CDR3 length: 12
J gene: TRBJ1-2
clone size: .

CDR3 protein: CASSSRDSGTQYF
CDR3 DNA: TGTGCCAGCAGCTCCCGGGACAGCGGTACCCAGTACTTC
D gene: TRBD1
V gene: TRBV7-7
CDR3 length: 13
J gene: TRBJ2-5
clone size: .

CDR3 protein: CSAREPPERGTGELFF
CDR3 DNA: TGCAGTGCTAGAGAGCCCCCCGAGCGGGGCACCGGGGAGCTGTTTTTT
D gene: TRBD2
V gene: TRBV20-1
CDR3 length: 16
J gene: TRBJ2-2
clone size: .

CDR3 protein: CASSLNRGLGNTIYF
CDR3 DNA: TGTGCCAGCAGCTTAAACAGGGGGCTCGGAAACACCATATATTTT
D gene: TRBD1
V gene: TRBV7-9
CDR3 length: 15
J gene: TRBJ1-3
clone size: few

CDR3 protein: CASGGQNTGELFF
CDR3 DNA: TGCGCCAGCGGGGGACAGAACACCGGGGAGCTGTTTTTT
D gene: .
V gene: TRBV4-1
CDR3 length: 13
J gene: TRBJ2-2
clone size: many

CDR3 protein: CSARVARDYGYTF
CDR3 DNA: TGCAGTGCTAGAGTGGCCAGGGACTATGGCTACACCTTC
D gene: .
V gene: TRBV20-1
CDR3 length: 13
J gene: TRBJ1-2
clone size: many

CDR3 protein: CASSQERDRGFYGYTF
CDR3 DNA: TGCGCCAGCAGCCAAGAACGGGACAGGGGATTTTATGGCTACACCTTC
D gene: TRBD1
V gene: TRBV4-3
CDR3 length: 16
J gene: TRBJ1-2
clone size: .

CDR3 protein: CASSQEDVNPGANVLTF
CDR3 DNA: TGCGCCAGCAGCCAAGAGGACGTGAATCCTGGGGCCAACGTCCTGACTTTC
D gene: .
V gene: TRBV4-3
CDR3 length: 17
J gene: TRBJ2-6
clone size: few

CDR3 protein: CASSFGTGSNQPQHF
CDR3 DNA: TGTGCCAGCAGCTTCGGGACAGGGAGCAATCAGCCCCAGCATTTT
D gene: TRBD1
V gene: TRBV7-2
CDR3 length: 15
J gene: TRBJ1-5
clone size: many

CDR3 protein: CASSLFEPGLKQPQHF
CDR3 DNA: TGTGCCAGCAGTTTATTTGAACCGGGACTAAAGCAGCCCCAGCATTTT
D gene: .
V gene: TRBV6-5
CDR3 length: 16
J gene: TRBJ1-5
clone size: .

CDR3 protein: CATSSGANVLTF
CDR3 DNA: TGTGCCACCAGCTCTGGGGCCAACGTCCTGACTTTC
D gene: .
V gene: TRBV12-3/TRBV12-4
CDR3 length: 12
J gene: TRBJ2-6
clone size: .

CDR3 protein: CASSYTGAGDSPLHF
CDR3 DNA: TGCGCCAGCAGCTATACAGGGGCGGGTGATTCACCCCTCCACTTT
D gene: TRBD1
V gene: TRBV5-1
CDR3 length: 15
J gene: TRBJ1-6
clone size: .

CDR3 protein: CSVEGRGYEQYF
CDR3 DNA: TGCAGCGTTGAAGGCAGGGGGTACGAGCAGTACTTC
D gene: TRBD1
V gene: TRBV29-1
CDR3 length: 12
J gene: TRBJ2-7
clone size: .

CDR3 protein: CASSEKDTGLKEAFF
CDR3 DNA: TGTGCCAGCAGTGAGAAAGACACGGGGCTGAAAGAAGCTTTCTTT
D gene: .
V gene: TRBV12-3/TRBV12-4
CDR3 length: 15
J gene: TRBJ1-1
clone size: few

CDR3 protein: CASSQYGLGGYTF
CDR3 DNA: TGTGCCAGCAGCCAATATGGGCTAGGAGGCTACACCTTC
D gene: .
V gene: TRBV3-1
CDR3 length: 13
J gene: TRBJ1-2
clone size: .

CDR3 protein: CASSSGLLAGGTDTQYF
CDR3 DNA: TGTGCCAGCAGCTCCGGGCTACTAGCGGGAGGCACAGATACGCAGTATTTT
D gene: TRBD2
V gene: TRBV7-3
CDR3 length: 17
J gene: TRBJ2-3
clone size: .

CDR3 protein: CSAHSGVGQETQYF
CDR3 DNA: TGCAGTGCTCACAGCGGGGTAGGACAAGAGACCCAGTACTTC
D gene: TRBD2
V gene: TRBV20-1
CDR3 length: 14
J gene: TRBJ2-5
clone size: few

CDR3 protein: CASSLSPVGGNSPLHF
CDR3 DNA: TGTGCCAGCAGTCTATCGCCCGTAGGCGGTAATTCACCCCTCCACTTT
D gene: .
V gene: TRBV7-3
CDR3 length: 16
J gene: TRBJ1-6
clone size: .

CDR3 protein: CASSQRKMNFRGNQPQHF
CDR3 DNA: TGCGCCAGCAGCCAACGGAAAATGAACTTTCGGGGCAATCAGCCCCAGCATTTT
D gene: .
V gene: TRBV4-1
CDR3 length: 18
J gene: TRBJ1-5
clone size: .

CDR3 protein: CSAPLSGGATDTQYF
CDR3 DNA: TGCAGTGCCCCACTTAGCGGGGGGGCCACAGATACGCAGTATTTT
D gene: TRBD2
V gene: TRBV20-1
CDR3 length: 15
J gene: TRBJ2-3
clone size: .

CDR3 protein: CASSPPTQTVSYEQYF
CDR3 DNA: TGTGCCAGCAGCCCCCCAACCCAGACAGTGTCCTACGAGCAGTACTTC
D gene: .
V gene: TRBV7-8
CDR3 length: 16
J gene: TRBJ2-7
clone size: few

CDR3 protein: CASSLGSGGRQETQYF
CDR3 DNA: TGCGCCAGCAGCTTGGGGTCAGGGGGCCGGCAAGAGACCCAGTACTTC
D gene: TRBD1
V gene: TRBV5-1
CDR3 length: 16
J gene: TRBJ2-5
clone size: .

CDR3 protein: CASSLNPRGTYGYTF
CDR3 DNA: TGTGCCAGCAGTCTAAACCCCAGGGGTACCTATGGCTACACCTTC
D gene: .
V gene: TRBV27
CDR3 length: 15
J gene: TRBJ1-2
clone size: few

CDR3 protein: CASSLGGAYSGNTIYF
CDR3 DNA: TGTGCCAGCAGCTTAGGCGGAGCCTACTCTGGAAACACCATATATTTT
D gene: .
V gene: TRBV7-2
CDR3 length: 16
J gene: TRBJ1-3
clone size: few

CDR3 protein: CASSLRGGVGGYTF
CDR3 DNA: TGTGCCAGCAGTTTGCGAGGGGGCGTAGGTGGCTACACCTTC
D gene: TRBD1
V gene: TRBV27
CDR3 length: 14
J gene: TRBJ1-2
clone size: few

CDR3 protein: CASSYVAVGELFF
CDR3 DNA: TGTGCCAGCAGTTATGTTGCGGTCGGGGAGCTGTTTTTT
D gene: .
V gene: TRBV6-5
CDR3 length: 13
J gene: TRBJ2-2
clone size: few

CDR3 protein: CSAGAEGSSYNEQFF
CDR3 DNA: TGCAGTGCTGGGGCGGAAGGGAGCTCCTACAATGAGCAGTTCTTC
D gene: .
V gene: TRBV20-1
CDR3 length: 15
J gene: TRBJ2-1
clone size: many

CDR3 protein: CSARSPGSVNEQYF
CDR3 DNA: TGCAGTGCCCGCTCCCCCGGATCTGTGAACGAGCAGTACTTC
D gene: .
V gene: TRBV20-1
CDR3 length: 14
J gene: TRBJ2-7
clone size: few

CDR3 protein: CASSPDIGNTIYF
CDR3 DNA: TGTGCCAGCAGCCCCGACATCGGAAACACCATATATTTT
D gene: .
V gene: TRBV7-2
CDR3 length: 13
J gene: TRBJ1-3
clone size: .

CDR3 protein: CASSVFAGTFTGELFF
CDR3 DNA: TGTGCCAGCAGCGTCTTCGCAGGGACGTTCACCGGGGAGCTGTTTTTT
D gene: .
V gene: TRBV7-2
CDR3 length: 16
J gene: TRBJ2-2
clone size: .

CDR3 protein: CASTLLQGPSYGYTF
CDR3 DNA: TGTGCCAGCACCTTACTCCAGGGCCCCTCCTATGGCTACACCTTC
D gene: .
V gene: TRBV7-8
CDR3 length: 15
J gene: TRBJ1-2
clone size: few

CDR3 protein: CATSRGLETQYF
CDR3 DNA: TGTGCCACCTCCAGGGGGTTGGAGACCCAGTACTTC
D gene: TRBD1
V gene: TRBV15
CDR3 length: 12
J gene: TRBJ2-5
clone size: many

CDR3 protein: CASSIRDSNNEKLFF
CDR3 DNA: TGTGCCAGTAGTATACGGGACAGTAATAATGAAAAACTGTTTTTT
D gene: TRBD1
V gene: TRBV19
CDR3 length: 15
J gene: TRBJ1-4
clone size: many

CDR3 protein: CATSDSWGRGTDTQYF
CDR3 DNA: TGTGCCACCAGTGATTCCTGGGGCAGGGGCACAGATACGCAGTATTTT
D gene: .
V gene: TRBV24-1
CDR3 length: 16
J gene: TRBJ2-3
clone size: .

CDR3 protein: CAIAGEEQYF
CDR3 DNA: TGTGCCATCGCAGGGGAGGAGCAGTACTTC
D gene: .
V gene: TRBV6-6
CDR3 length: 10
J gene: TRBJ2-7
clone size: few

CDR3 protein: CASSFILQGNNGYTF
CDR3 DNA: TGTGCCAGCAGCTTTATCTTGCAGGGGAACAATGGCTACACCTTC
D gene: .
V gene: TRBV7-9
CDR3 length: 15
J gene: TRBJ1-2
clone size: .

CDR3 protein: CASSARDEKLFF
CDR3 DNA: TGTGCCAGCAGCGCTCGTGATGAAAAACTGTTTTTT
D gene: .
V gene: TRBV7-8
CDR3 length: 12
J gene: TRBJ1-4
clone size: few

CDR3 protein: CASSPDNTGELFF
CDR3 DNA: TGTGCCAGCTCACCAGACAACACCGGGGAGCTGTTTTTT
D gene: .
V gene: TRBV18
CDR3 length: 13
J gene: TRBJ2-2
clone size: many

CDR3 protein: CASSLASGGFDEQFF
CDR3 DNA: TGTGCCAGCAGCTTAGCCAGCGGGGGGTTCGATGAGCAGTTCTTC
D gene: TRBD2
V gene: TRBV11-3
CDR3 length: 15
J gene: TRBJ2-1
clone size: .

CDR3 protein: CASSIAPGQPYEQYF
CDR3 DNA: TGTGCCAGTAGTATAGCACCGGGACAACCCTACGAGCAGTACTTC
D gene: .
V gene: TRBV19
CDR3 length: 15
J gene: TRBJ2-7
clone size: few

CDR3 protein: CASSRGVGDQYF
CDR3 DNA: TGTGCCAGCAGCCGCGGGGTGGGTGACCAGTACTTC
D gene: .
V gene: TRBV5-6
CDR3 length: 12
J gene: TRBJ2-5
clone size: few

CDR3 protein: CASSSRGTGIYNEQFF
CDR3 DNA: TGCGCCAGCAGCTCCCGCGGGACAGGTATTTACAATGAGCAGTTCTTC
D gene: TRBD1
V gene: TRBV5-1
CDR3 length: 16
J gene: TRBJ2-1
clone size: .